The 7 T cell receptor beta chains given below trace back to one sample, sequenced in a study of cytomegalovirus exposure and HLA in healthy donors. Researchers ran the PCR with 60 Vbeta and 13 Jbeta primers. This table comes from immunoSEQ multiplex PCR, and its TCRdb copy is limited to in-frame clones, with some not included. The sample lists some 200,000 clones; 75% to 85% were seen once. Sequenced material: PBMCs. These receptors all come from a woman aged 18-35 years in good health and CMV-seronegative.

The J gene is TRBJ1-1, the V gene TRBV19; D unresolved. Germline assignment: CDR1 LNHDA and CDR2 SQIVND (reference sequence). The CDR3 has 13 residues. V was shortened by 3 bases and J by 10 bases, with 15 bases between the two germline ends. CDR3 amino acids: CASSIANSPGAFF. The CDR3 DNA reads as TGTGCCAGTAGTATTGCAAACTCCCCCGGAGCTTTCTTT. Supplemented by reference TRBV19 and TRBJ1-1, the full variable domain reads DGGITQSPKYLFRKEGQNVTLSCEQNLNHDAMYWYRQDPGQGLRLIYYSQIVNDFQKGDIAEGYSVSREKKESFPLTVTSAQKNPTAFYLCASSIANSPGAFFGQGTRLTVV.

Here the CDR3 reads CASSIGGLAGDSYEQYF. The CDR3 DNA follows: TGTGCCAGTAGTATAGGGGGACTAGCGGGAGACTCCTACGAGCAGTACTTC. This chain connects TRBV19 to TRBJ2-7, with 14 positions matching TRBD2. The length of the CDR3 is 17 residues. CDR1 is LNHDA, CDR2 SQIVND, per germline (reference sequence). V trimming: 1 base; J trimming: 0 bases; junction bases outside the gene matches: 2.

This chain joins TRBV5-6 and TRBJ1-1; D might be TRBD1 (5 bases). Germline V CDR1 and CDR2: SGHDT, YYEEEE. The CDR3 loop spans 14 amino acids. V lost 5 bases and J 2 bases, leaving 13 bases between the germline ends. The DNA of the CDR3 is TGTGCCAGCAGAGTGGGGGGTATTAACACTGAAGCTTTCTTT. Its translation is CASRVGGINTEAFF. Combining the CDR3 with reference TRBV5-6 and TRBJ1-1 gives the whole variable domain DAGVTQSPTHLIKTRGQQVTLRCSPKSGHDTVSWYQQALGQGPQFIFQYYEEEERQRGNFPDRFSGHQFPNYSSELNVNALLLGDSALYLCASRVGGINTEAFFGQGTRLTVV.

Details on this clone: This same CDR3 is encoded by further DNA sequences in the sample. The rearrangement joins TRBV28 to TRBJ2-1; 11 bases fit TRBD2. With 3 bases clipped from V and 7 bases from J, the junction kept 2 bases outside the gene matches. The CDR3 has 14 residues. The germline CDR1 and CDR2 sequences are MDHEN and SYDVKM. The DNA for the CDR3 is TGTGCCAGCAGTTTCCTAGCGGGAGGAAATGAGCAGTTCTTC. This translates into CASSFLAGGNEQFF.

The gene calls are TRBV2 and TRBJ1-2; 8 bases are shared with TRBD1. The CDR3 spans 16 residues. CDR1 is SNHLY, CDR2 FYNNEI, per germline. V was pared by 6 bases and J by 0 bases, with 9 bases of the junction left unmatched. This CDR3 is CASSGYDRGANYGYTF. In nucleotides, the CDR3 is TGTGCCAGCAGCGGATATGACAGGGGAGCTAACTATGGCTACACCTTC.

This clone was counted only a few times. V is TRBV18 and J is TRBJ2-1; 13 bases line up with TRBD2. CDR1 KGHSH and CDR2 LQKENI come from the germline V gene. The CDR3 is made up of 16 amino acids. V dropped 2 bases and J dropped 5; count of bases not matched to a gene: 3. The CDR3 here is CASSPRTSGRNNEQFF. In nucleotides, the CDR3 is TGTGCCAGCTCACCAAGGACTAGCGGGAGAAACAATGAGCAGTTCTTC.

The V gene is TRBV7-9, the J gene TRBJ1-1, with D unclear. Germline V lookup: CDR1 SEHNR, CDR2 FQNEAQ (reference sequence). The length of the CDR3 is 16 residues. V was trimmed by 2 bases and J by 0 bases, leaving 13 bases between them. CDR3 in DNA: TGTGCCAGCAGCTTAATCTCCTCAGAAATGAACACTGAAGCTTTCTTT. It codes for CASSLISSEMNTEAFF.